This TCR beta chain derives from a study of T-cell reconstitution after alpha-beta-depleted transplantation in children (dated by TCRdb to the mid-2010s). Background on the whole study: Using TCR repertoire profiling, the study followed T-cell immune reconstitution in a quantitative way in children after TCRalphabeta/CD19-depleted allogeneic hematopoietic cell transplantation.

Library prep was done by PCR. Sequenced using an Illumina HiSeq 2500. Molecular barcoding was employed in the preparation of TCR libraries, with unique molecular identifiers being used to normalize TCRbeta repertoire quantification. Starting from the raw public reads, TCRdb applied fastp trimming at Q25, assembled clones with MiXCR and retained in-frame beta chains. Identical CDR3 proteins give one entry, which carries the most common genes and DNA. The sample table holds 500,000 to 650,000 distinct CDR3 sequences, of which approximately 10% were seen once. Approximately 15% of the sample is held by the ten biggest clonotypes. What the work shows at the level of the full study, not this receptor alone: Hyperexpanded clone frequencies declined over subsequent months; after one year, T-cell counts and TCRbeta diversity were mostly attributed to newly produced T cells. The high TCRbeta diversity at day 60 in some patients was ascribed to recipient T cells and intrathymic progenitors that had survived conditioning. About two months after transplant, the apparently early recovery of alphabetaT-cell counts reportedly depended on just several hundred clones that had expanded rapidly and came from non-depleted graft cells.

The meaning of the sample's treatment or condition label: allogeneic hematopoietic cell transplantation with graft depleted of TCRalphabeta T cells and CD19 B cells. Transplant recipients were children who received TCRalphabeta/CD19-depleted allogeneic hematopoietic cell grafts. Between the V and J ends, shortened by 2 bases and 1 base respectively, the junction contains 14 bases. Via the germline V gene (reference sequence), CDR1 is LNHNV and CDR2 YYDKDF. The CDR3 numbers 16 residues from cysteine through phenylalanine. Only the CDR3 portion is preserved as DNA: 48 bases, with reading frame beginning at the first base. With regard to this clonotype: Its antigen remains undetermined. No much larger clonotype is one base removed from it; base qualities were not supplied.

The receptor's source is a female patient between 2 and 10 years old who had a stem cell transplant for aplastic anemia, so the T cells may come from the graft donor. The V gene is TRBV15 and the J gene is TRBJ1-1, with TRBD1 as a weak D call on 5 bases. The sample here was PBMCs, mostly from graft donor cells, taken 180 days after TCRalphabeta/CD19-depleted stem cell transplant. The sequenced DNA: TGTGCCACCAGCAGATCACCAGGGCGCCCGAACACTGAAGCTTTCTTT. Its amino acids are CATSRSPGRPNTEAFF.